The 10 T cell receptor beta chains listed next were all sequenced from one sample in a study of OX40 agonist ivuxolimab in advanced cancers. Sequencing used immunoSEQ multiplex PCR; TCRdb keeps in-frame clones, though not all of them. The sample includes around 66,000 clones, about nine tenths of them seen just once. Sequenced material: CD4+ or CD8+ T cells sorted from blood, taken in a trial of the OX40 agonist ivuxolimab. Receptors were obtained from an adult with an advanced solid tumor such as melanoma, head and neck, liver or kidney cancer.

The chain employs TRBV6-5 and TRBJ2-2; perhaps TRBD1 as D (5 bases). The V end lost 6 bases, the J end lost 6 bases, and 11 bases lay between the germline ends. Germline assignment: CDR1 MNHEY and CDR2 SVGAGI. The CDR3 consists of 13 residues. For the CDR3, the DNA is TGTGCCAGCAGGGACATTTCCGCCGGGGAGCTGTTTTTT. Translating it yields CASRDISAGELFF.

The rearrangement joins TRBV5-1 to TRBJ2-3; 9 nucleotides align to TRBD1. The CDR3 totals 14 residues. The V and J ends lost 2 bases and 5 bases, in that order; junction bases with no gene match: 3. Looked up from germline, CDR1 is SGHRS and CDR2 is YFSETQ. The CDR3: CASSLQGALDTQYF. The DNA of the CDR3 is TGCGCCAGCAGCTTACAGGGGGCCTTAGATACGCAGTATTTT.

J is TRBJ2-1 and V is TRBV28; D is ambiguous. Trimming cost V 1 base and J 4 bases, with 5 bases left between them. This CDR3 spans 13 amino acids. The germline gives CDR1 MDHEN, CDR2 SYDVKM. CDR3 DNA sequence: TGTGCCAGCAGTTTATTGGGTTACAATGAGCAGTTCTTC. This encodes CASSLLGYNEQFF. The full variable domain, in which reference TRBV28 and TRBJ2-1 provide the parts outside the CDR3, is DVKVTQSSRYLVKRTGEKVFLECVQDMDHENMFWYRQDPGLGLRLIYFSYDVKMKEKGDIPEGYSVSREKKERFSLILESASTNQTSMYLCASSLLGYNEQFFGPGTRLTVL.

The V call is TRBV5-4, the J call TRBJ2-3; 11 bases are a match to TRBD2. Germline CDR1 and CDR2: SGHNT and YYREEE (reference sequence). Losses at the gene ends were 9 bases for V and 0 bases for J; bases not matched to a gene: 12. This CDR3 is 17 amino acids long. CDR3 nucleotide sequence: TGTGCCATCCGGCGTAGCGGGAGGGCCTTGAGCACAGATACGCAGTATTTT. Residues: CAIRRSGRALSTDTQYF.

The rearrangement joins TRBV7-9 to TRBJ1-3, with 9 positions matching TRBD1. The CDR3 runs 15 residues. The V and J ends lost 3 bases and 0 bases, in that order; junction bases with no gene match: 0. The germline V gene encodes CDR1 SEHNR and CDR2 FQNEAQ (reference sequence). CDR3 sequence reads: CASSLTGGSGNTIYF. The CDR3, as DNA: TGTGCCAGCAGCTTGACAGGGGGCTCTGGAAACACCATATATTTT. The entire variable domain, with the rest obtained from reference TRBV7-9 and TRBJ1-3, is as follows: DTGVSQNPRHKITKRGQNVTFRCDPISEHNRLYWYRQTLGQGPEFLTYFQNEAQLEKSRLLSDRFSAERPKGSFSTLEIQRTEQGDSAMYLCASSLTGGSGNTIYFGEGSWLTVV.

This clone was counted a few times. V is TRBV10-3 and J is TRBJ1-1; D is possibly TRBD1 (5 bases). The V and J ends lost 3 bases and 2 bases respectively, with 13 bases between them. The CDR3 sequence is 15 residues long. Germline loops: CDR1 ENHRY, CDR2 SYGVKD. The CDR3 sequence is CAISEIGGGNTEAFF. DNA of the CDR3: TGTGCCATCAGTGAAATCGGGGGTGGAAACACTGAAGCTTTCTTT.

The rearrangement links TRBV7-3 to TRBJ2-3, with a weak D call TRBD1 (7 bases). V lost 5 bases to trimming and J lost 0 bases, with 12 bases between them. The germline V gene has CDR1 SGHTA and CDR2 FQGTGA. The CDR3 has 15 residues. CDR3: CASSLQGTSTDTQYF. CDR3 sequence (DNA): TGTGCCAGCAGCCTACAGGGGACTAGCACAGATACGCAGTATTTT.

This clone came up once. The chain has TRBV6-6 and TRBJ1-1; 7 bases map to TRBD1. This CDR3 is built from 15 residues. Per the germline V gene, CDR1 is MNHNY and CDR2 is SVGAGI (reference sequence). The junction had 1 base not matched to a gene; V was cut back by 0 bases and J by 0 bases. CDR3 nucleotide sequence: TGTGCCAGCAGTTACTCGACAGGGATGAACACTGAAGCTTTCTTT. Translating gives CASSYSTGMNTEAFF.

The chain carries TRBV6-1 and TRBJ2-7; D might be TRBD2 (6 bases). Germline V CDR1 and CDR2: MNHNS, SASEGT. This CDR3 has 12 residues. The germline V and J ends were trimmed by 8 bases and 3 bases, with 11 bases remaining between them. The chain's CDR3 is CASWGVRYEQYF. The CDR3 nucleotides read TGTGCCAGCTGGGGGGTCCGCTACGAGCAGTACTTC.

The rearrangement uses TRBV2 and TRBJ1-3; no reliable D call. The CDR3 runs to 14 residues. Trimming cost V 3 bases and J 1 base, with 7 bases left between them. The germline CDR1 and CDR2 sequences are SNHLY and FYNNEI. The CDR3 coding sequence is TGTGCCAGCAGTGAGAGGGTTTCTGGAAACACCATATATTTT. This translates into CASSERVSGNTIYF.